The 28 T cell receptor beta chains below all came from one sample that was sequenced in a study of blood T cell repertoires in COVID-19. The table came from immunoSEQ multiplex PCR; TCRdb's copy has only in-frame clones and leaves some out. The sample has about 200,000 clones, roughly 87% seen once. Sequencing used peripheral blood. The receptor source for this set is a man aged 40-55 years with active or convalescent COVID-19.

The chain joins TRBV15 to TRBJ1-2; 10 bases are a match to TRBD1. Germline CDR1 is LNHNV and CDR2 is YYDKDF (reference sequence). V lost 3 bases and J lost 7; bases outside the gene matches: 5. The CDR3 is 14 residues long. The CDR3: CATSSRTGGFGYTF. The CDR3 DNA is TGTGCCACCAGCAGCCGGACAGGGGGTTTTGGCTACACCTTC.

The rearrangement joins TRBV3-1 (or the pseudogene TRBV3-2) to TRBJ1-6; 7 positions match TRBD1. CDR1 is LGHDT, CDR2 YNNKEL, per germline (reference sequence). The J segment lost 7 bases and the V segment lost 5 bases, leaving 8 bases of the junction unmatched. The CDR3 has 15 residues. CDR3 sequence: CASSFRDRKNSPLHF. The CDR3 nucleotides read TGTGCCAGCAGCTTCCGGGACAGAAAAAATTCACCCCTCCACTTT.

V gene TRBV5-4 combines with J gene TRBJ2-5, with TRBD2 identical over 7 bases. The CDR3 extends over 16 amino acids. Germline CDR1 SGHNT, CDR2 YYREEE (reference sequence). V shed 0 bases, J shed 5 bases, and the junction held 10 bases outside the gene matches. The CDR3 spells CASSLVLAVGGETQYF. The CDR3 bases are TGTGCCAGCAGCTTGGTATTAGCGGTGGGGGGGGAGACCCAGTACTTC.

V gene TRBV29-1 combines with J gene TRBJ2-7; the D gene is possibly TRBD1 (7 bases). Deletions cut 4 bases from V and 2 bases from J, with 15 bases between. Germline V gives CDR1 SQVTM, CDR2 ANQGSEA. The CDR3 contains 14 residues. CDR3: CSVVPRGVAYEQYF. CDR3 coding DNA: TGCAGCGTTGTGCCCAGGGGGGTCGCCTACGAGCAGTACTTC.

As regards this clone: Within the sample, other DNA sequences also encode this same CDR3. The CDR3 spells CASSPGQGNSPLHF. DNA for the CDR3: TGTGCCAGCAGCCCAGGACAGGGAAATTCACCCCTCCACTTT. The chain recombines TRBV7-9 with TRBJ1-6, with 8 bases matching TRBD1. Germline V gene sequence: CDR1 SEHNR, CDR2 FQNEAQ (reference sequence). This CDR3 has 14 amino acids. After removal of 5 bases from V and 7 bases from J, the junction contained 4 bases not matched to a gene.

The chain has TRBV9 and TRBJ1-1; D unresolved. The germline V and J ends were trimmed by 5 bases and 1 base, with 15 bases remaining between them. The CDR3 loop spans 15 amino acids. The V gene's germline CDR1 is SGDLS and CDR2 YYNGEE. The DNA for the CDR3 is TGTGCCAGCAGTGGATTGGGCGACCGGAACACTGAAGCTTTCTTT. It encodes CASSGLGDRNTEAFF.

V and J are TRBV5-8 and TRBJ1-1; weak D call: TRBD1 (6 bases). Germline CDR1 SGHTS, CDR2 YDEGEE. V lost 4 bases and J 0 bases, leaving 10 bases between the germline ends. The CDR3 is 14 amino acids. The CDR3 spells CASSAGQLNTEAFF. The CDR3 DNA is TGTGCCAGCAGCGCCGGACAGTTGAACACTGAAGCTTTCTTT.

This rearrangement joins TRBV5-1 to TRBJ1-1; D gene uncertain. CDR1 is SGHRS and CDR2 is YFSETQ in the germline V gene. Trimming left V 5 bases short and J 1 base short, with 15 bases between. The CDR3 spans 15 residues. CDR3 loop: CASRVTITGNTEAFF. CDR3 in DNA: TGCGCCAGCAGGGTGACCATAACGGGGAACACTGAAGCTTTCTTT.

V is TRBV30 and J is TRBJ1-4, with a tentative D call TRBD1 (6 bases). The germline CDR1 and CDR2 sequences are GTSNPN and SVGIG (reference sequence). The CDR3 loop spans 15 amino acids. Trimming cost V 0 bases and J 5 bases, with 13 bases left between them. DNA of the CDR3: TGTGCCTGGAGTGTAACGGGGGGCGCGAATGAAAAACTGTTTTTT. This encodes CAWSVTGGANEKLFF.

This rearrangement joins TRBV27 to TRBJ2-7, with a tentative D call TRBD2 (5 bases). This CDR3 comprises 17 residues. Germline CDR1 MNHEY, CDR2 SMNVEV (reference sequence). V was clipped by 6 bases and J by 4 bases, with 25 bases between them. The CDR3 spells CASRPNPRGLKLYEQYF. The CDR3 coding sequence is TGTGCCAGCAGACCCAACCCCAGAGGACTTAAGTTATACGAGCAGTACTTC.

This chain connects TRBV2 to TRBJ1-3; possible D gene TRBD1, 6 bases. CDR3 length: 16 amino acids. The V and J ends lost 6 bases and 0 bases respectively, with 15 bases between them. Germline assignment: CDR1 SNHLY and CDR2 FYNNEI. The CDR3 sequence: CASRYPGHNSGNTIYF. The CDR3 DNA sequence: TGTGCCAGCAGATACCCGGGACACAACTCTGGAAACACCATATATTTT.

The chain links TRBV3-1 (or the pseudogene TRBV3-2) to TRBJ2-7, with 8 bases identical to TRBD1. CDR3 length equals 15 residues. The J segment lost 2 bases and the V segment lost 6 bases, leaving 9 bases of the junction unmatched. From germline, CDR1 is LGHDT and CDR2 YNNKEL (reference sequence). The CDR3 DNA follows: TGTGCCAGCAGAGTTCGACCGGGACAGGCCTACGAGCAGTACTTC. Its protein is CASRVRPGQAYEQYF.

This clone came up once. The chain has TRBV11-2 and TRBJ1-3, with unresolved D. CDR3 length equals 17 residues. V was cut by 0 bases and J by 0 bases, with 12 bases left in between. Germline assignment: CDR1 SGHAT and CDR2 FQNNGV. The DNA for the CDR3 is TGTGCCAGCAGCTTAGATAGAGTCACTTCCTCTGGAAACACCATATATTTT. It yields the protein CASSLDRVTSSGNTIYF.

The CDR3 nucleotides read TGTGCCAGCAGCTTCGGACAGGGGGGAGCCAAAAACATTCAGTACTTC. This sequence encodes CASSFGQGGAKNIQYF. The rearrangement joins TRBV7-6 to TRBJ2-4, with 10 bases lining up with TRBD1. Per the germline V gene, CDR1 is SGHVS and CDR2 is FNYEAQ. J was trimmed by 0 bases and V by 3 bases; bases with no gene match: 2. CDR3 length: 16 residues.

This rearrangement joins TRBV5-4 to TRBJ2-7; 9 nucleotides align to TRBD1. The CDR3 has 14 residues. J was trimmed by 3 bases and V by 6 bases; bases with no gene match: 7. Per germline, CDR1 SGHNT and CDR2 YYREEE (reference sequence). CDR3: CASTKPGQGYEQYF. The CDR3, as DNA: TGTGCCAGCACCAAGCCGGGACAGGGCTACGAGCAGTACTTC.

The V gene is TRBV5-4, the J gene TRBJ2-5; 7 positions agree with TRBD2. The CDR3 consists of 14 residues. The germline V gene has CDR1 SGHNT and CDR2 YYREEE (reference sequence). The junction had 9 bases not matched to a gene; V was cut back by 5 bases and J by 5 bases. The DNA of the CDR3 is TGTGCCAGCAGTGGAGGGGCGCGGGGGGAGACCCAGTACTTC. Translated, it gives CASSGGARGETQYF.

The DNA of the CDR3 is TGTGCCAGCAGCCAAAAGGGAGGACTAGCGGGGATATTACAAGAGACCCAGTACTTC. It codes for CASSQKGGLAGILQETQYF. This chain joins TRBV14 and TRBJ2-5; 12 positions agree with TRBD2. The CDR3 covers 19 residues. Germline-derived CDR1 and CDR2 are SGHDN and FVKESK. With V trimmed by 2 bases and J by 2 bases, 12 bases remained unmatched. Complete variable domain (other parts from reference TRBV14 and TRBJ2-5): EAGVTQFPSHSVIEKGQTVTLRCDPISGHDNLYWYRRVMGKEIKFLLHFVKESKQDESGMPNNRFLAERTGGTYSTLKVQPAELEDSGVYFCASSQKGGLAGILQETQYFGPGTRLLVL.

CDR3 coding DNA: TGTGCCAGCAGTTTTGAGAGCTCCTATAATTCACCCCTCCACTTT. It specifies CASSFESSYNSPLHF. The chain carries TRBV28 and TRBJ1-6; D call uncertain. This CDR3 spans 15 amino acids. Deletions cut 3 bases from V and 0 bases from J, with 6 bases between. CDR1 and CDR2 from the germline V gene are MDHEN and SYDVKM.

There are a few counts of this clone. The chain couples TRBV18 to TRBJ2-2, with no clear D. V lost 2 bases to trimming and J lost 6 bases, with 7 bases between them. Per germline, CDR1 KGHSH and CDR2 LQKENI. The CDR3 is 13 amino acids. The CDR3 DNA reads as TGTGCCAGCTCACCAATGGAGTCCGGGGAGCTGTTTTTT. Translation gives CASSPMESGELFF.

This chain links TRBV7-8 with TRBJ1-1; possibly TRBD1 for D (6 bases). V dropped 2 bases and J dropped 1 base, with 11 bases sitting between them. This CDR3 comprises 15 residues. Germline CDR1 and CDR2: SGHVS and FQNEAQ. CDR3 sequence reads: CASSLWRTANTEAFF. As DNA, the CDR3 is TGTGCCAGCAGCTTATGGAGGACAGCGAACACTGAAGCTTTCTTT.

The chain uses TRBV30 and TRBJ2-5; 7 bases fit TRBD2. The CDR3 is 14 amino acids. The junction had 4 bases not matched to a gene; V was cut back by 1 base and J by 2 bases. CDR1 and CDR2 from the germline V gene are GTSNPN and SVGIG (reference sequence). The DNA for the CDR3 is TGTGCCTGGAGTGGCGGACTAGGTCAAGAGACCCAGTACTTC. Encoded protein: CAWSGGLGQETQYF.

In DNA, the CDR3 is TGCAGCGTGTGGGGCGGGGTATACAATGAGCAGTTCTTC. Amino acids: CSVWGGVYNEQFF. The gene calls are TRBV29-1 and TRBJ2-1; perhaps TRBD2 as D (6 bases). Germline V gives CDR1 SQVTM, CDR2 ANQGSEA. V lost 6 bases and J 4 bases, leaving 13 bases between the germline ends. CDR3 length: 13 amino acids.

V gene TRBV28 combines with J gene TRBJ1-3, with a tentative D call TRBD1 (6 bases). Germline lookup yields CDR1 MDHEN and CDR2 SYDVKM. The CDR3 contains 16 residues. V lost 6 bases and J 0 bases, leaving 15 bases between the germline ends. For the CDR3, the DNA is TGTGCCAGCAGCCGGTTTGGGACAAGCTCTGGAAACACCATATATTTT. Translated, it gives CASSRFGTSSGNTIYF.

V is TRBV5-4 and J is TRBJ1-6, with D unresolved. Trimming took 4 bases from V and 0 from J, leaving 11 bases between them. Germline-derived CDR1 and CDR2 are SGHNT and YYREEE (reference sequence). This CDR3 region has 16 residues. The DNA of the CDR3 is TGTGCCAGCAGCCGGAGCAGTAGCTCCTATAATTCACCCCTCCACTTT. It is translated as CASSRSSSSYNSPLHF.

The CDR3 loop is CASSFEGGSYEQYF. CDR3 bases: TGTGCCAGCAGCTTTGAAGGCGGCTCCTACGAGCAGTACTTC. The gene calls are TRBV11-2 and TRBJ2-7; no clear D. The CDR3 consists of 14 residues. CDR1 is SGHAT and CDR2 is FQNNGV in the germline V gene. V was shortened by 3 bases and J by 0 bases, with 9 bases between the two germline ends.

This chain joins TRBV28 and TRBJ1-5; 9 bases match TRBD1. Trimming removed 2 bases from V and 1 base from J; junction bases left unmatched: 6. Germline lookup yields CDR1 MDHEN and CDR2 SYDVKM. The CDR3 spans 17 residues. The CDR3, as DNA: TGTGCCAGCAGTTTAAGGGGACAGGGTGGGAGCAATCAGCCCCAGCATTTT. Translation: CASSLRGQGGSNQPQHF.

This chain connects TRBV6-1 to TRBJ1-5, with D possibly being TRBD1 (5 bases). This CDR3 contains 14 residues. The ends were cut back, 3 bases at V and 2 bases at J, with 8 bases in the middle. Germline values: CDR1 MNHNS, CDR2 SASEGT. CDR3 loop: CASSEQGGNQPQHF. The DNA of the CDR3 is TGTGCCAGCAGTGAGCAGGGCGGCAATCAGCCCCAGCATTTT.

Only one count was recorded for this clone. The CDR3 here is CASSQGSGANVLTF. CDR3 nucleotide sequence: TGTGCCAGCAGCCAGGGGTCTGGGGCCAACGTCCTGACTTTC. V and J are TRBV5-4 and TRBJ2-6, with D possibly being TRBD1 (6 bases). This CDR3 has 14 amino acids. Trimming removed 4 bases at V and 1 base at J, with 6 bases between. Germline CDR1 SGHNT, CDR2 YYREEE (reference sequence).